The clone carrying this T cell receptor (beta chain) showed up many times. Its antigen is currently unknown. The data derive from a study of T cells after yellow fever vaccination. Germline CDR1 is SGHTA and CDR2 is FQGNSA. This CDR3 has 15 amino acids. Trimming removed 1 base at V and 4 bases at J, with 11 bases between. Findings and limits, study-wide: After the booster, approximately 96% of CD4 and about nine tenths of CD8 primary-response clones were re-detected. Repertoires sorted by FACS could include abundant clonotypes that are contaminants from the bulk population.

A process of 5'RACE template switching, which added a universal primer site and UMIs, was used to make TCR cDNA. TCRdb processed the 5' RACE reads anew with MiXCR; each CDR3 protein has one entry. Among 450,000 to 650,000 distinct CDR3 sequences, approximately 13% were seen once, and the ten largest hold around 15%. V and J are TRBV7-2 and TRBJ1-5, with a possible D match to TRBD1 (5 bases). This sequence was found in a man aged 25 to 40 who received the YFV17D yellow fever vaccine. The material sequenced was PBMCs, taken on the day of the yellow fever booster vaccination. As DNA, the CDR3 is TGTGCCAGCAGCTTAGGGCAGGGTCGAAATCAGCCCCAGCATTTT. Its translation is CASSLGQGRNQPQHF.